Each of the 20 T cell receptor beta chains below was sequenced from the same sample in a study of cytomegalovirus exposure and HLA in healthy donors. Measured with immunoSEQ multiplex PCR; TCRdb has only the in-frame clones, and not every one. The sample shows under 150,000 clones, roughly 88% of them seen only once. The sample was PBMCs. The receptors were gathered from a woman younger than 30 in good health and CMV-seropositive.

The V and J genes are TRBV11-2 and TRBJ1-1; D is possibly TRBD1 (6 bases). Germline loops: CDR1 SGHAT, CDR2 FQNNGV. This CDR3 is 17 amino acids long. The V and J ends lost 5 bases and 5 bases respectively, with 24 bases between them. CDR3 sequence: CASSPLRGRRTGTEAFF. As DNA, the CDR3 is TGTGCCAGCAGCCCGCTCAGGGGAAGGCGAACAGGAACTGAAGCTTTCTTT.

The chain is built from TRBV9 and TRBJ2-1, with 8 bases aligning to TRBD2. CDR3 length: 16 amino acids. Unmatched junction bases numbered 8, after V lost 6 bases and J lost 0 bases. CDR1 and CDR2 from the germline V gene are SGDLS and YYNGEE. CDR3 in amino acids: CASTGAGASSYNEQFF. The CDR3 DNA sequence: TGTGCCAGCACAGGAGCGGGGGCTAGCTCCTACAATGAGCAGTTCTTC. The full variable domain, with the rest looked up from reference TRBV9 and TRBJ2-1, is DSGVTQTPKHLITATGQRVTLRCSPRSGDLSVYWYQQSLDQGLQFLIQYYNGEERAKGNILERFSAQQFPDLHSELNLSSLELGDSALYFCASTGAGASSYNEQFFGPGTRLTVL.

J is TRBJ2-7 and V is TRBV6-5, with D hard to call. The V and J ends lost 4 bases and 5 bases respectively, with 9 bases between them. Germline V CDR1 and CDR2: MNHEY, SVGAGI. The CDR3 totals 12 residues. CDR3 region: CASSFDTNEQYF. In DNA form, the CDR3 reads TGTGCCAGCAGTTTCGACACCAACGAGCAGTACTTC.

The chain links TRBV5-1 to TRBJ2-3; D is possibly TRBD2 (7 bases). V gave up 4 bases and J gave up 2 bases, with 17 bases separating them. Germline V gene sequence: CDR1 SGHRS, CDR2 YFSETQ. This CDR3 has 16 amino acids. CDR3 DNA sequence: TGCGCCAGCAGCCCCGGTAGGGGGGGGTCCACAGATACGCAGTATTTT. Protein product: CASSPGRGGSTDTQYF. The full variable domain, rest sourced from reference TRBV5-1 and TRBJ2-3, is KAGVTQTPRYLIKTRGQQVTLSCSPISGHRSVSWYQQTPGQGLQFLFEYFSETQRNKGNFPGRFSGRQFSNSRSEMNVSTLELGDSALYLCASSPGRGGSTDTQYFGPGTRLTVL.

This clone was observed a single time. The chain employs TRBV29-1 and TRBJ2-3; the match to TRBD1 covers 7 bases. The V and J ends lost 4 bases and 2 bases, in that order; junction bases with no gene match: 9. Germline V CDR1 and CDR2: SQVTM, ANQGSEA. This CDR3 has 15 residues. CDR3: CSVVGDSQTTDTQYF. As DNA, the CDR3 is TGCAGCGTTGTTGGGGACAGCCAGACCACAGATACGCAGTATTTT.

The rearrangement links TRBV6-5 to TRBJ2-1; possibly TRBD2 for D (5 bases). The CDR3 length is 13 residues. V was cut by 5 bases and J by 8 bases, with 13 bases left in between. Per germline, CDR1 MNHEY and CDR2 SVGAGI. CDR3 DNA sequence: TGTGCCAGCAGTAATCAAATGGAGGATGAGCAGTTCTTC. Amino acid sequence: CASSNQMEDEQFF.

This chain joins TRBV13 and TRBJ1-2, with D possibly TRBD1 on 6 matching bases. The CDR3 covers 13 residues. Germline V gene sequence: CDR1 PRHDT, CDR2 FYEKMQ (reference sequence). V was cut by 4 bases and J by 8 bases, with 14 bases left in between. CDR3 residues: CASSSTGRGGYTF. As DNA, the CDR3 is TGTGCCAGCAGCTCCACAGGGAGAGGGGGCTACACCTTC.

This clone was counted a single time. This chain joins TRBV7-3 and TRBJ2-1, with D possibly matching TRBD2 (5 bases). V lost 1 base and J 0 bases, leaving 13 bases between the germline ends. The CDR3 loop spans 17 amino acids. Germline V gene sequence: CDR1 SGHTA, CDR2 FQGTGA. In nucleotides, the CDR3 is TGTGCCAGCAGCTTAAGTCGGGATTTGAGCTCCTACAATGAGCAGTTCTTC. This codes for CASSLSRDLSSYNEQFF.

V and J are TRBV4-3 and TRBJ2-2; D is unclear. This CDR3 contains 17 residues. CDR1 LGHNA and CDR2 YSLEER come from the germline V gene. Between the trimmed V and J ends, which lost 0 bases and 1 base, there was a span of 12 bases. The CDR3 bases are TGCGCCAGCAGCCAAGATTTAACAGTCGAGAACACCGGGGAGCTGTTTTTT. Amino acids: CASSQDLTVENTGELFF.

The chain employs TRBV7-3 and TRBJ2-5; the D gene is possibly TRBD1 (6 bases). The CDR3 runs to 13 residues. V was pared by 5 bases and J by 5 bases, with 12 bases between. Germline CDR1 and CDR2: SGHTA and FQGTGA. Here the CDR3 reads CASSPRGFETQYF. The CDR3 nucleotides are TGTGCCAGCAGCCCGAGGGGGTTCGAGACCCAGTACTTC. The full variable domain, completed using reference TRBV7-3 and TRBJ2-5, is GAGVSQTPSNKVTEKGKYVELRCDPISGHTALYWYRQSLGQGPEFLIYFQGTGAADDSGLPNDRFFAVRPEGSVSTLKIQRTERGDSAVYLCASSPRGFETQYFGPGTRLLVL.

V usage is TRBV30 and J usage is TRBJ1-4; possibly TRBD1 for D (6 bases). The CDR3 has 13 amino acids. The V end lost 4 bases, the J end lost 2 bases, and 8 bases lay between the germline ends. Germline CDR1 reads GTSNPN; CDR2 reads SVGIG (reference sequence). In nucleotides, the CDR3 is TGTGCCTGGAACAGGGACACTAATGAAAAACTGTTTTTT. Its protein product is CAWNRDTNEKLFF.

The rearrangement joins TRBV5-6 to TRBJ1-6; TRBD1 matches at 7 bases. The CDR3 runs to 15 residues. CDR1 and CDR2 (germline): SGHDT, YYEEEE. V was clipped by 4 bases and J by 7 bases; unmatched bases: 8. The DNA of the CDR3 is TGTGCCAGCAGCAAGACAGGGCTAGGGAATTCACCCCTCCACTTT. Translating gives CASSKTGLGNSPLHF.

This rearrangement joins TRBV27 to TRBJ1-2, with D unresolved. This CDR3 is built from 11 residues. Germline V CDR1 and CDR2: MNHEY, SMNVEV (reference sequence). V dropped 5 bases and J dropped 4 bases, with 5 bases sitting between them. The CDR3 protein is CASSAGYGYTF. The CDR3 nucleotides read TGTGCCAGCAGTGCGGGCTATGGCTACACCTTC.

The V gene is TRBV7-9, the J gene TRBJ2-3, with D possibly TRBD1 on 7 matching bases. The CDR3 covers 14 residues. The germline V gene encodes CDR1 SEHNR and CDR2 FQNEAQ (reference sequence). Trimming pared 7 bases from V and 10 bases from J, leaving 21 bases between. The CDR3 is CASIEGAGRGAQYF. The CDR3 region has the DNA TGTGCCAGCATTGAGGGGGCGGGGCGAGGTGCGCAGTATTTT.

This clone came up once. The chain links TRBV6-6 to TRBJ2-7, with 9 bases that match TRBD2. The CDR3 totals 15 residues. Germline CDR1 reads MNHNY; CDR2 reads SVGAGI (reference sequence). The ends lost 1 base at V and 3 bases at J; junction bases unmatched: 4. CDR3 in DNA: TGTGCCAGCAGTTACTACGGACTAGCGCGCTACGAGCAGTACTTC. As protein: CASSYYGLARYEQYF.

This rearrangement joins TRBV25-1 to TRBJ1-1; 7 bases line up with TRBD1. The trim removed 2 bases at V and 2 bases at J, leaving 2 bases unmatched. The germline CDR1 and CDR2 sequences are MGHDK and SYGVNS. This CDR3 contains 14 residues. CDR3 in amino acids: CASSERGRNTEAFF. CDR3 DNA sequence: TGTGCCAGCAGTGAAAGGGGGCGTAACACTGAAGCTTTCTTT.

The chain couples TRBV7-8 to TRBJ2-3; TRBD2 matches 12 bases. The CDR3 length is 17 residues. Losses at the gene ends were 2 bases for V and 6 bases for J; bases not matched to a gene: 9. The germline V gene has CDR1 SGHVS and CDR2 FQNEAQ. CDR3 coding DNA: TGTGCCAGCAGCTTATCTTTCCTAGCGGGAGGGCATGATACGCAGTATTTT. It codes for CASSLSFLAGGHDTQYF.

This sequence joins TRBV29-1 and TRBJ2-2, with TRBD1 matching 9 bases. Trimming cost V 5 bases and J 4 bases; bases outside gene matches: 5. CDR3 length: 14 residues. CDR1 SQVTM and CDR2 ANQGSEA come from the germline V gene. The CDR3 region has the DNA TGCAGCGTTACAGGGGGCGCGAGCACCGGGGAGCTGTTTTTT. Its protein is CSVTGGASTGELFF.

V usage is TRBV9 and J usage is TRBJ1-3; 11 bases align to TRBD1. The CDR3 covers 15 residues. The germline CDR1 and CDR2 sequences are SGDLS and YYNGEE. The V segment lost 0 bases and the J segment 10 bases; nucleotides outside the gene matches: 6. The CDR3 loop reads CASSVEGQGAETIYF. The CDR3, as DNA: TGTGCCAGCAGCGTAGAAGGACAGGGGGCGGAAACCATATATTTT.

This clone was picked up one time. The rearrangement joins TRBV6-5 to TRBJ1-1, with 10 bases identical to TRBD1. Germline V gene lookup returns CDR1 MNHEY and CDR2 SVGAGI. CDR3 length equals 15 residues. The ends lost 7 bases at V and 5 bases at J; junction bases unmatched: 10. CDR3 nucleotides: TGTGCCAGCATCAGCCGGGACAGGGGACGGACTGAAGCTTTCTTT. Protein sequence: CASISRDRGRTEAFF.